These 29 T cell receptor beta chains were all obtained from the same sample, sequenced in a study of tumor and adjacent non-tumor tissue in lung cancer. RNA was extracted from bulk tissue without any cell sorting. TCRbeta libraries were built with three rounds of nested PCR, modified from ARM-PCR. TCRdb recomputed calls from the multiplex PCR reads with MiXCR, one row per CDR3 protein. The data show 130,000 or so distinct CDR3 sequences, 66% seen once. Sequencing was done on a sample of lung tumor tissue. These TCRs come from a young man with non-small cell lung cancer.

V is TRBV7-9 and J is TRBJ2-3; 7 bases fit TRBD2. This CDR3 is built from 15 residues. J gave up 6 bases and V 5 bases, and 11 bases lay outside the gene matches. Looked up from germline, CDR1 is SEHNR and CDR2 is FQNEAQ (reference sequence). As DNA, the CDR3 is TGTGCCAGCAGCCGTGACATCGCGGGGGATGATACGCAGTATTTT. It specifies CASSRDIAGDDTQYF. The whole variable domain, remainder taken from reference TRBV7-9 and TRBJ2-3, is DTGVSQNPRHKITKRGQNVTFRCDPISEHNRLYWYRQTLGQGPEFLTYFQNEAQLEKSRLLSDRFSAERPKGSFSTLEIQRTEQGDSAMYLCASSRDIAGDDTQYFGPGTRLTVL.

Turning to this clonotype: Possible read error: a much larger clone is one base away. The chain has TRBV6-2 or TRBV6-3 and TRBJ2-2, with a tentative D call TRBD1 (6 bases). Per the germline V gene, CDR1 is MNHEY and CDR2 is SVGEGT. This CDR3 comprises 15 residues. DNA of the CDR3: TGTGCCAGCAGTGACCCGGGACACAACACCGGGGAGCCGTTTTTT. This translates into CASSDPGHNTGEPFF.

Concerning this clonotype: This clone may be a read error of a much larger clone one base away. The chain uses TRBV6-6 and TRBJ1-1; D remains unclear. The V gene's germline CDR1 is MNHNY and CDR2 SVGAGI (reference sequence). The CDR3 has 16 residues. Trimming shortened V by 2 bases and J by 0 bases, and 13 bases separated the two germline ends. The CDR3 loop is CASSYPGSRLNTEAFF. Here the CDR3 DNA reads TGTGCCAGCAGTTACCCGGGGTCGAGGTTGAACACTGAAGCTTTCTTT.

Note on this clonotype: A read error is likely, as this CDR3 ends without the conserved phenylalanine or tryptophan. The CDR3 DNA reads as TGTGCCAGCATCCTACAGGGTCCGGGCAATGAGCAGTTCTTA. It specifies CASILQGPGNEQFL. The chain combines TRBV11-3 with TRBJ2-1; TRBD1 is a possible D gene (6 bases). V was cut by 7 bases and J by 6 bases, with 16 bases left in between. This CDR3 contains 14 residues. Germline V gives CDR1 SGHNT, CDR2 YENEEA.

In the case of this clonotype: The germline gene is not matched at one end of the junction; a read error may be the cause. V usage is TRBV11-1 and J usage is TRBJ1-1; D is undetermined. This CDR3 is 15 amino acids long. Germline V gives CDR1 SGHAT, CDR2 FQDESV (reference sequence). This CDR3 reads CASNLAQEPDTEAFF. Here the CDR3 DNA reads TGTGCCAGCAACTTAGCGCAGGAGCCGGACACTGAAGCTTTCTTT.

For this clonotype: The junction departs from germline at one end; a sequencing error may be responsible. This chain joins TRBV12-3 or TRBV12-4 and TRBJ2-4, with TRBD1 as a possible D gene (5 bases). The length of the CDR3 is 19 residues. The CDR3 is CASSSGYGDSIQAINIQYF. CDR3 nucleotides: TGTGCCAGCAGTTCAGGGTATGGGGATTCGATCCAAGCCATAAACATTCAGTACTTC.

The sample holds one count of this clonotype. This may be a read error, as it is one base from a much larger clone. CDR3: CASSLGAPAYNEQSF. DNA of the CDR3: TGTGCCAGCAGCCTCGGCGCCCCCGCCTACAATGAGCAGTCCTTC. The rearrangement joins TRBV6-6 to TRBJ2-1; unclear D gene. Per the germline V gene, CDR1 is MNHNY and CDR2 is SVGAGI (reference sequence). This CDR3 is 15 amino acids long.

As to this clonotype: This clone may be a read error of a much larger clone one base away. V usage is TRBV29-1 and J usage is TRBJ2-5; TRBD1 might be the D (6 bases). The germline V and J ends were trimmed by 3 bases and 12 bases, with 26 bases remaining between them. The length of the CDR3 is 15 residues. CDR1 SQVTM and CDR2 ANQGSEA come from the germline V gene. In DNA, the CDR3 is TGCAGCGTTGAGAAATCCGGGACCCTACTAAGGGACAAGTACTTC. This codes for CSVEKSGTLLRDKYF.

This clonotype was recorded at least ten times. The V and J genes are TRBV13 and TRBJ1-1; tentative D call: TRBD1 (6 bases). The V and J ends lost 4 bases and 1 base respectively, with 16 bases between them. In germline, CDR1 is PRHDT, CDR2 FYEKMQ (reference sequence). The CDR3 has 16 amino acids. DNA of the CDR3: TGTGCCAGCAGCTCTGAACCTGGACAGACGAACACTGAAGCTTTCTTT. This translates into CASSSEPGQTNTEAFF.

Worth noting for this clonotype: A read error may be the cause here, since a much bigger clone is one base away. The chain has TRBV5-6 and TRBJ2-5, with D possibly being TRBD1 or TRBD2 (5 bases each). The CDR3 length is 14 residues. Germline CDR1 SGHDT, CDR2 YYEEEE. CDR3 amino acids: CASSLVLGEEIQYF. Written as DNA, the CDR3 is TGTGCCAGCAGCTTGGTGTTGGGGGAAGAGATCCAGTACTTC.

This clonotype came up a few times. The CDR3 nucleotides read TGTGCCACCAGTGATTTGCCTGGGACAGGGGGGATGAACACTGAAGCTTTCTTT. This codes for CATSDLPGTGGMNTEAFF. The chain employs TRBV24-1 and TRBJ1-1; 11 positions agree with TRBD1. The germline CDR1 and CDR2 sequences are KGHDR and SFDVKD. Trimming at V came to 0 bases and at J to 0 bases, leaving 5 bases not matched to a gene. This CDR3 region has 18 residues.

The table lists this clonotype with a few counts. The rearrangement joins TRBV6-6 to TRBJ1-1; D gene uncertain. The germline CDR1 and CDR2 sequences are MNHNY and SVGAGI (reference sequence). V dropped 4 bases and J dropped 4 bases, with 13 bases sitting between them. The CDR3 loop spans 14 amino acids. CDR3 nucleotide sequence: TGTGCCAGCAGTTTGGTTGGCAGTAGCACTGAAGCTTTCTTT. Translated, it gives CASSLVGSSTEAFF.

As to this clonotype: A much larger clone lies one base from this, so it may be a read error. CDR3 nucleotides: TGTGCCAGCAGCCATGGGGGCCACGAGCAGTACTTC. This sequence encodes CASSHGGHEQYF. The V gene is TRBV5-6, the J gene TRBJ2-7; weak D call: TRBD1 (6 bases). Trimming left V 4 bases short and J 5 bases short, with 10 bases between. From germline, CDR1 is SGHDT and CDR2 YYEEEE. The CDR3 is made up of 12 amino acids.

The chain recombines TRBV29-1 with TRBJ1-1; D is perhaps TRBD1 (5 bases). V lost 8 bases and J lost 0, with 13 bases in between. CDR1 and CDR2 (germline): SQVTM, ANQGSEA. This CDR3 comprises 13 residues. CDR3 protein: CSLIRGVNTEAFF. The DNA of the CDR3 is TGCAGCCTGATACGGGGGGTGAACACTGAAGCTTTCTTT.

This clonotype occurred many times. The genes are TRBV5-5 and TRBJ2-7; D could derive from TRBD1 or TRBD2 (5 bases each). V lost 4 bases to trimming and J lost 1 base, with 15 bases between them. The CDR3 spans 15 residues. Germline assignment: CDR1 SGHKS and CDR2 YYEKEE (reference sequence). The CDR3 protein is CASSVSGTASYEQYF. The CDR3 region has the DNA TGTGCCAGCAGCGTATCCGGGACCGCGTCCTACGAGCAGTACTTC.

The CDR3 DNA follows: TGCGCCAGCAGCTTGTTGGGCCCTCCTAACTATGGCTACACCTTC. It specifies CASSLLGPPNYGYTF. The V call is TRBV5-1, the J call TRBJ1-2; no clear D gene. The germline V gene encodes CDR1 SGHRS and CDR2 YFSETQ. This CDR3 spans 15 amino acids. V was cut by 1 base and J by 0 bases, with 10 bases left in between.

Details on this clonotype: A much larger clone differs by one base, so this may be a read error. The chain joins TRBV29-1 to TRBJ2-7; D possibly uses TRBD1 or TRBD2 (5 bases each). CDR1 SQVTM and CDR2 ANQGSEA come from the germline V gene. The CDR3 sequence is 13 residues long. Trimming took 5 bases from V and 5 from J, leaving 16 bases between them. The DNA of the CDR3 is TGCAGCGTTTGGTCGGGGCCCCTGGACGAGCAGTACTTC. This translates into CSVWSGPLDEQYF.

The genes are TRBV5-6 and TRBJ2-5; tentatively, D is TRBD2 (6 bases). Germline V lookup: CDR1 SGHDT, CDR2 YYEEEE. The CDR3 is 15 amino acids. Trimming removed 4 bases from V and 2 bases from J, with 15 bases in between. This CDR3 is CASSPSGRMQETQYF. CDR3 DNA sequence: TGTGCCAGCAGCCCCAGCGGGCGGATGCAAGAGACCCAGTACTTC.

The sample holds many counts of this clonotype. The chain combines TRBV6-5 with TRBJ1-2; a possible D gene is TRBD1 (6 bases). Germline V gene lookup returns CDR1 MNHEY and CDR2 SVGAGI. The CDR3 is made up of 13 amino acids. Trimming left V 6 bases short and J 4 bases short, with 12 bases between. The CDR3 loop reads CASRAQGAYGYTF. DNA for the CDR3: TGTGCCAGCAGGGCACAGGGTGCCTATGGCTACACCTTC.

At least ten counts were recorded for this clonotype. The V gene is TRBV30, the J gene TRBJ2-1; D is possibly TRBD2 (6 bases). V lost 7 bases and J 9 bases, leaving 13 bases between the germline ends. Germline CDR1 GTSNPN, CDR2 SVGIG (reference sequence). This CDR3 comprises 11 residues. The CDR3 region is CAFGTPREQFF. CDR3 coding DNA: TGTGCCTTCGGGACTCCCCGTGAGCAGTTCTTC.

The sample holds a few counts of this clonotype. The chain carries TRBV24-1 and TRBJ2-3; the match to TRBD2 covers 9 bases. The CDR3 spans 16 residues. With V trimmed by 8 bases and J by 5 bases, 13 bases remained unmatched. Germline V gives CDR1 KGHDR, CDR2 SFDVKD. The CDR3 DNA follows: TGTGCCACCACCCCAAATCAGCGGGAGGTGATAGATACGCAGTATTTT. Protein: CATTPNQREVIDTQYF.

For this clonotype: An end of the junction does not agree with germline; a read error may underlie this. The chain links TRBV11-1 to TRBJ2-5; D unresolved. CDR1 and CDR2 (germline): SGHAT, FQDESV (reference sequence). The CDR3 runs 14 residues. In DNA form, the CDR3 reads TGCGCCAACAGCGCCGACACGTACCAAGAGATCCAGTACTTC. Its translation: CANSADTYQEIQYF.

This sequence joins TRBV5-1 and TRBJ1-6; maybe TRBD1 (6 bases). V shed 0 bases and J shed 6 bases, with 10 bases lying between them. CDR3 size: 15 residues. The germline V gene encodes CDR1 SGHRS and CDR2 YFSETQ. This CDR3 is CASSLDGQRNSPLHF. CDR3 nucleotides: TGCGCCAGCAGCTTGGACGGACAGCGTAATTCACCCCTCCACTTT.

This sequence joins TRBV7-3 and TRBJ2-1; D is unclear. Germline CDR1 is SGHTA and CDR2 is FQGTGA. Trimming stripped 1 base from V and 0 bases from J, with 7 bases between. The CDR3 length is 15 residues. The CDR3 DNA follows: TGTGCCAGCAGCTTAATGCGGATCTCCTACAATGAGCAGTTCTTC. Protein: CASSLMRISYNEQFF.

This clonotype was counted only a few times. V is TRBV7-9 and J is TRBJ2-1, with 8 bases identical to TRBD2. Germline V CDR1 and CDR2: SEHNR, FQNEAQ (reference sequence). There are 16 residues in the CDR3. The ends lost 5 bases at V and 0 bases at J; junction bases unmatched: 6. The CDR3 nucleotides read TGTGCCAGCAGCCCTCGAGCGGGGGTCTCCTACAATGAGCAGTTCTTC. It yields the protein CASSPRAGVSYNEQFF.

A note on this clonotype: The conserved phenylalanine or tryptophan is not found at the CDR3 terminus, so this likely reflects a read error. This chain connects TRBV6-1 to TRBJ2-5; unclear D gene. CDR3 length: 14 residues. Germline assignment: CDR1 MNHNS and CDR2 SASEGT. Trimming removed 6 bases at V and 7 bases at J, with 18 bases between. This CDR3 reads CASRGIGQFGTQYL. The CDR3 DNA reads TGTGCCAGCAGAGGGATCGGGCAGTTCGGGACCCAGTACTTA.

The chain uses TRBV5-4 and TRBJ2-2, with a weak D call TRBD2 (5 bases). The V end was cut by 3 bases, the J end by 0 bases, with 12 bases between. The CDR3 has 16 amino acids. Germline values: CDR1 SGHNT, CDR2 YYREEE (reference sequence). CDR3 region: CASSSLLAANTGELFF. The CDR3 DNA reads TGTGCCAGCAGCTCCCTTCTAGCTGCGAACACCGGGGAGCTGTTTTTT.

Worth noting for this clonotype: At one end the junction does not follow the germline gene, possibly because of a read error. The rearrangement links TRBV20-1 to TRBJ1-1; no definite D call. The CDR3 is 14 amino acids. Germline-derived CDR1 and CDR2 are DFQATT and SNEGSKA (reference sequence). For the CDR3, the DNA is TGCCGTGCTAGAGATCTTAGCCAAGGATCTGAAGCTTTCTTT. As protein: CRARDLSQGSEAFF.

This clonotype was counted once. Sequence at one end of the junction differs from germline and may be a read error. This chain's CDR3 is CVSSPQGSGANVLTF. The CDR3 DNA follows: TGCGTCAGCAGCCCTCAGGGGTCCGGGGCCAACGTCCTGACTTTC. The chain couples TRBV5-4 to TRBJ2-6, with TRBD1 as a possible D gene (6 bases). The V gene's germline CDR1 is SGHNT and CDR2 YYREEE (reference sequence). CDR3 size: 15 residues.